This T cell receptor (beta chain) was captured by sequencing in a study of T cell responses to AZD1222 COVID-19 vaccine. Study context: Whether given at about 4 or about 12 weeks, second doses were pooled. Whole-study results and caveats: Clonal diversity was possibly underestimated, and white British individuals and females predominated among donors. Sampling captured repertoires only after the peak T cell response.

V shed 3 bases and J shed 4 bases, with 10 bases lying between them. The CDR3 runs to 13 residues. In germline, CDR1 is LNHDA, CDR2 SQIVND (reference sequence). Only in-frame clones appear in the TCRdb table, and some are missing; sequencing was by immunoSEQ multiplex PCR. The sample has about 120,000 clones, approximately 90% seen once; the top ten hold 13% to 15%. Concerning this clone: Its specificity is unknown. The sample holds other DNA sequences that translate to the same CDR3.

The genes are TRBV19 and TRBJ2-7; D is possibly TRBD2 (6 bases). The receptor's source is an adult in good health. The sample in question was peripheral blood, obtained on day 0 of AZD1222 vaccination. CDR3 protein: CASSIGGSYEQYF. In DNA, the CDR3 is TGTGCCAGTAGTATTGGGGGGTCATACGAGCAGTACTTC. Full variable domain (rest looked up from reference TRBV19 and TRBJ2-7): DGGITQSPKYLFRKEGQNVTLSCEQNLNHDAMYWYRQDPGQGLRLIYYSQIVNDFQKGDIAEGYSVSREKKESFPLTVTSAQKNPTAFYLCASSIGGSYEQYFGPGTRLTVT.